This T cell receptor beta chain was documented in a study of T-cell memory formation after mild COVID-19. Study observations and caveats: Contracting CD4+ clones were located mainly in CM and EM, and CD8+ clones in EMRA.

This clonotype was seen repeatedly, ten times or more. No antigen is known for it. From 5'RACE with constant-segment primers came TCR alpha and TCR beta cDNA libraries that carried sample barcodes and UMIs. MiXCR was run by TCRdb on the 5' RACE reads, yielding one entry per CDR3 protein. This sample has approximately 270,000 distinct CDR3 sequences, with around 15% found just once. This TCR derives from a man aged 18 to 35 who had mild COVID-19 (a few samples of this study predate the infection). Cell type and time point are not known. Input material: PBMCs or a T cell subset sorted from them (not recorded which).

The CDR3 DNA follows: TGCAGTGCCTCCCGAGTGGACAGGGCGGTTCCAGATACGCAGTATTTT. It specifies CSASRVDRAVPDTQYF. The rearrangement joins TRBV20-1 to TRBJ2-3; 8 bases match TRBD1. J was trimmed by 4 bases and V by 6 bases; bases with no gene match: 15. Germline V lookup: CDR1 DFQATT, CDR2 SNEGSKA (reference sequence). CDR3 length: 16 residues.